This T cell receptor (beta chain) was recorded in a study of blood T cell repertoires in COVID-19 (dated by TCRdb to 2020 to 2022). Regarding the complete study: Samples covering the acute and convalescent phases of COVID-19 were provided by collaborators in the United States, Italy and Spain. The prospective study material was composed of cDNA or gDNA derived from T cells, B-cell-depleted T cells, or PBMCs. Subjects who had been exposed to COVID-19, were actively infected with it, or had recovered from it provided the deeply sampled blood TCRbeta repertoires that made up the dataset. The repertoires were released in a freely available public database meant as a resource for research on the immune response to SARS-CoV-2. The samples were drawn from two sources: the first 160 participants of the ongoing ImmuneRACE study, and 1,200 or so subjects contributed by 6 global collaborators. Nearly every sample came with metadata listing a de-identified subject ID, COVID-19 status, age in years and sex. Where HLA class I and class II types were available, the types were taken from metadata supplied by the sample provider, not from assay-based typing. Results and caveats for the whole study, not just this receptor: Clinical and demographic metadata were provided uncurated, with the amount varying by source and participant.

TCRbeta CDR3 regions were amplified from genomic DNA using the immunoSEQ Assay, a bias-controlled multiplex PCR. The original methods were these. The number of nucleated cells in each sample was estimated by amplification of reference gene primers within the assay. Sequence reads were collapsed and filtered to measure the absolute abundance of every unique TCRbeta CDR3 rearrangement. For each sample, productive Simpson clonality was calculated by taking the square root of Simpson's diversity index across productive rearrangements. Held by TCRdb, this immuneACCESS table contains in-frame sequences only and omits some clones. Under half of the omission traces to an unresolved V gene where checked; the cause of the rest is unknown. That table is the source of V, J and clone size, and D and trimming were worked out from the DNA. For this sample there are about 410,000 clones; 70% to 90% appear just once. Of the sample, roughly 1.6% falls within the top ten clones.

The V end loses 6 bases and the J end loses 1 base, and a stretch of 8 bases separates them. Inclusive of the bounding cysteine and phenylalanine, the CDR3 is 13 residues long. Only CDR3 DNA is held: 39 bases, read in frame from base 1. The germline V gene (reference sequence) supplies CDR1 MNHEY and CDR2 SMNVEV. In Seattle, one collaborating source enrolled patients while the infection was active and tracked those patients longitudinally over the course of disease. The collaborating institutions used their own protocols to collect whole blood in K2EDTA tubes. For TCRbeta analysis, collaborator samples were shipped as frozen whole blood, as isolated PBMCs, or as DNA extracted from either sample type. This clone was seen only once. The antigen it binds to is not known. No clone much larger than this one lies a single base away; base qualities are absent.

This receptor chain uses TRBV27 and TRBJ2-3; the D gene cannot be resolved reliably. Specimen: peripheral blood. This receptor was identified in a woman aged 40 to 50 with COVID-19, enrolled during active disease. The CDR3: CASRSAGTDTQYF. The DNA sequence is TGTGCCAGCAGGAGTGCTGGCACAGATACGCAGTATTTT.